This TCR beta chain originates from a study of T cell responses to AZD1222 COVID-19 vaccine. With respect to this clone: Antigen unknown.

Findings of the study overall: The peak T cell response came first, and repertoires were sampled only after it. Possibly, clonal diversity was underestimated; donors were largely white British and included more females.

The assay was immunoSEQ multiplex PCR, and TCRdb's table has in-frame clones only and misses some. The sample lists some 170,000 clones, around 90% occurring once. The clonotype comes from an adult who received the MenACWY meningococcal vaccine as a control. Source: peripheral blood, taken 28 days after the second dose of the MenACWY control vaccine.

The CDR3 sequence: CASSPGGGLPYEQYF. The CDR3, as DNA: TGTGCCAGCAGCCCGGGGGGGGGTCTACCTTACGAGCAGTACTTC. This chain uses TRBV7-2 with TRBJ2-7, with 8 nucleotides matching TRBD2. CDR1 and CDR2 from the germline V gene are SGHTA and FQGNSA. The CDR3 runs to 15 residues. V was clipped by 5 bases and J by 4 bases; unmatched bases: 10.